The sequence of this T cell receptor beta chain was determined in a study of T cells in women clearing cervical HPV infection. Study background: Blood came at first lesion visit for cases, post-clearance for controls.

Worth noting for this clone: The DNA ends 3 residues before the CDR3 does, and the rest of the CDR3 is filled in from the germline J gene.

Method: immunoSEQ multiplex PCR; TCRdb's copy keeps in-frame clones and lacks some. The sample is made up of tens of thousands of clones, and the top ten hold more than 8% of it. The V gene's germline CDR1 is SGHNT and CDR2 YYREEE (reference sequence). The CDR3 is 16 residues long. Trimming pared 3 bases from V and 1 base from J, leaving 16 bases between. The material sequenced was blood buffy coat. This receptor was identified in a woman aged 18 to 69 with a cervical HPV16 infection that either progressed to CIN3+ or cleared (not recorded which). The gene calls are TRBV5-4 and TRBJ1-1; a weak D match, TRBD1 (5 bases). The covered CDR3 bases are TGTGCCAGCAGCTCGGGGGGGACCATTACGAACACTGAA. Protein sequence: CASSSGGTITNTE. In full, the CDR3 is CASSSGGTITNTEAFF.